Listed below are T cell receptor beta chains from one sample, sequenced in a study of T cells expressing NK-cell markers. TCRdb re-called the 5' RACE reads; one entry per CDR3 protein, DNA not given. The sample features about 260,000 distinct CDR3 sequences, with about 0.39% in its top ten. The sequenced material came from blood T cells: a sorted CD56 or NKG2C T cell subset, CD4+ or CD8+ T cells, or bulk PBMC T cells (not recorded which). The receptors shown here come from a young man in good health. CDR3s include the opening cysteine and the closing phenylalanine or tryptophan. Each record gives: V gene, J gene, CDR3 protein.

TRBV3-1	TRBJ2-1	CASSRGLGEFF
TRBV12-3/TRBV12-4	TRBJ1-5	CASSLRELDTSNQPQHF
TRBV24-1	TRBJ2-1	CATSGSSSYNEQFF
TRBV11-1	TRBJ2-7	CASSLAANPSYEQYF
TRBV27	TRBJ2-2	CASSPTGWTGELFF
TRBV19	TRBJ1-5	CASSKGQGFTQPQHF
TRBV12-3/TRBV12-4	TRBJ2-7	CASTQGGSYEQYF
TRBV6-1	TRBJ1-5	CASSGQGLSNQPQHF
TRBV7-8	TRBJ2-1	CASSLGFGSNEQFF
TRBV10-1	TRBJ2-3	CASSPGLAGGPGDTQYF
TRBV5-1	TRBJ1-1	CASSPGRDPHTEAFF
TRBV7-9	TRBJ2-2	CASSQGQGLNTGELFF
TRBV6-5	TRBJ1-2	CASSYSAGEYDGYTF
TRBV6-5	TRBJ2-4	CASSYRDELLAKNIQYF
TRBV20-1	TRBJ2-4	CSGRASPGNIQYF
TRBV5-1	TRBJ2-1	CASSLETSPIRSYNEQFF
TRBV20-1	TRBJ1-1	CSALNEPSTEAFF
TRBV7-2	TRBJ2-7	CASSDLAGGHYEQYF
TRBV23-1	TRBJ2-7	CASSQFKTGTSTYEQYF
TRBV9	TRBJ2-1	CASSIGTSGRWAYNEQFF
TRBV5-1	TRBJ1-2	CASSSSNGYTF
TRBV12-3/TRBV12-4	TRBJ1-3	CASSLEGLGGNTIYF
TRBV29-1	TRBJ2-3	CSVDLRRDTQYF
TRBV7-9	TRBJ2-7	CASSTSWSRGPYEQYF
TRBV6-1	TRBJ2-7	CASSRRAGTGGHEQYF
TRBV12-3/TRBV12-4	TRBJ1-1	CASSSPSREALHTEAFF
TRBV7-2	TRBJ1-6	CASSSGTWSYNSPLHF
TRBV18	TRBJ1-1	CASSHRTGYNTEAFF
TRBV29-1	TRBJ2-4	CSVEGSGPNIQYF